Listed below are T cell receptor beta chains from one sample, sequenced in a study of T-cell reconstitution after alpha-beta-depleted transplantation in children. A single record per CDR3 protein comes from TCRdb applying MiXCR to the PCR reads. The sample lists approximately 980,000 distinct CDR3 sequences; around 30% were seen once. The starting material was PBMCs, mostly from graft donor cells, obtained 360 days after TCRalphabeta/CD19-depleted stem cell transplant. The receptors originated from a boy under three years old who had a stem cell transplant for SCID, so the T cells may come from the graft donor. Both conserved end residues are part of each CDR3. The order of the fields is J gene, clone size, D gene, V gene, CDR3 DNA, CDR3 protein. The D gene is left open where the match is weak. Expanded clones get a size class; other rows say once, few or many, or leave the size out.

TRBJ1-1 | - | - | TRBV7-3 | TGTGCCAGCAGATCGGACTCGCACGGCAACACTGAAGCTTTCTTT | CASRSDSHGNTEAFF
TRBJ2-3 | - | TRBD2 | TRBV7-2 | TGTGCCAGCAGTTCCTATCTCCTAGCGGGCACAGATACGCAGTATTTT | CASSSYLLAGTDTQYF
TRBJ2-7 | - | - | TRBV29-1 | TGCAGCGTTGGCCACCGGGACCAAGTACCCTACGAGCAGTACTTC | CSVGHRDQVPYEQYF
TRBJ2-5 | once | TRBD1 | TRBV7-3 | TGTGCCAGCAGTCCCGAACCGACAGGGTACGAGACCCAGTACTTC | CASSPEPTGYETQYF
TRBJ2-7 | - | TRBD2 | TRBV28 | TGTGCCAGCAGTTTTCTCCCCCTGGAGCGGGGGTCCTCCTACGAGCAGTACTTC | CASSFLPLERGSSYEQYF
TRBJ2-1 | few | - | TRBV10-3 | TGTGCCTCTCAGGGTTTCCATGAGCAGTTCTTC | CASQGFHEQFF
TRBJ2-7 | - | TRBD1 | TRBV5-1 | TGCGCCAGCAGCCGGAACCCCGGGACAGAGCCCGAGCAGTACTTC | CASSRNPGTEPEQYF
TRBJ1-4 | - | - | TRBV7-2 | TGTGCCAGCAGCTTACTGGGGACTAATGAAAAACTGTTTTTT | CASSLLGTNEKLFF
TRBJ2-7 | - | - | TRBV5-1 | TGCGCCAGCAGCTCGGGACTTGCGACCTACGAGCAGTACTTC | CASSSGLATYEQYF
TRBJ2-5 | - | - | TRBV29-1 | TGCAGCGTTGATTGGGGCAGGGCGTACGAGACCCAGTACTTC | CSVDWGRAYETQYF
TRBJ1-1 | - | TRBD1 | TRBV7-8 | TGTGCCAGCAGCTTAGCCCCGGACAGGGAGGGCACTGAAGCTTTCTTT | CASSLAPDREGTEAFF
TRBJ2-7 | - | - | TRBV5-1 | TGCGCCAGCAGCTTGTCCCCGGAGGGGATGGGTCTCAAGCAGTACTTC | CASSLSPEGMGLKQYF
TRBJ2-2 | few | TRBD2 | TRBV6-2/TRBV6-3 | TGTGCCAGCAGCCACCGACTAGCGGGGGGCAGGGAGCTGTTTTTT | CASSHRLAGGRELFF
TRBJ2-2 | - | - | TRBV7-6 | TGTGCCAGCAGCTTAGGGGGGACGTACACCGGGGAGCTGTTTTTT | CASSLGGTYTGELFF
TRBJ2-1 | - | TRBD1 | TRBV5-1 | TGCGCCAGCAGATTGGACAGGCAGTACAATGAGCAGTTCTTC | CASRLDRQYNEQFF
TRBJ2-1 | - | - | TRBV5-1 | TGCGCCAGCAGCGGGACCGCCCAACACAATGAGCAGTTCTTC | CASSGTAQHNEQFF
TRBJ2-5 | - | TRBD1 | TRBV2 | TGTGCCAGCAGTCCGGACAGGGTAATGGAGACCCAGTACTTC | CASSPDRVMETQYF
TRBJ2-1 | - | - | TRBV3-1 | TGTGCCAGCAGCCAAGAGGGGCAGGGCGTATTCAATGAGCAGTTCTTC | CASSQEGQGVFNEQFF
TRBJ2-1 | few | - | TRBV20-1 | TGCAGTGCTAGAAACACAGGGAGCTCCTACAATGAGCAGTTCTTC | CSARNTGSSYNEQFF
TRBJ1-1 | many | - | TRBV12-3/TRBV12-4 | TGTGCCAGCAGCTTGACGGCCCCGGCTGAAGCTTTCTTT | CASSLTAPAEAFF
TRBJ2-1 | few | - | TRBV7-2 | TGTGCCAGCAGCTTAGGAATCCTCCCCCCCTACAATGAGCAGTTCTTC | CASSLGILPPYNEQFF
TRBJ1-6 | few | TRBD1 | TRBV11-2 | TGTGCCAGCAGCGTTATGGGGACAGGGATGTATTCACCCCTCCACTTT | CASSVMGTGMYSPLHF
TRBJ1-1 | - | TRBD1 | TRBV20-1 | TGCAGTGCTAGCACAGGGGACGACCTAAAAGCTTTCTTT | CSASTGDDLKAFF
TRBJ2-1 | - | - | TRBV4-1 | TGCGCCAGCAGCCAAGTCGCAGGTCCCTACAATGAGCAGTTCTTC | CASSQVAGPYNEQFF
TRBJ2-2 | - | - | TRBV5-5 | TGTGCCAGCAGCCTACTGGTGGTCGCCGGGGAGCTGTTTTTT | CASSLLVVAGELFF
TRBJ1-1 | few | - | TRBV5-1 | TGCGCCAGCAGCTTGGAGCTGGGCCTGAACACTGAAGCTTTCTTT | CASSLELGLNTEAFF
TRBJ2-5 | - | TRBD2 | TRBV12-3/TRBV12-4 | TGTGCCAGCAGTTTAGGCCTAGCGGGGGGGCCTCGGCAAGAGACCCAGTACTTC | CASSLGLAGGPRQETQYF
TRBJ1-1 | few | - | TRBV5-1 | TGCGCCAGCAGCTACAGAAATAAGAACACTGAAGCTTTCTTT | CASSYRNKNTEAFF
TRBJ2-2 | - | TRBD1 | TRBV4-1 | TGCGCCAGCAGCCACACGGACAGGGTGGCCGGGGAGCTGTTTTTT | CASSHTDRVAGELFF
TRBJ2-3 | few | TRBD1 | TRBV20-1 | TGCAGTGCTCATATGGACAGGGGGCTCGCAGATACGCAGTATTTT | CSAHMDRGLADTQYF
TRBJ2-7 | few | - | TRBV6-2/TRBV6-3 | TGTGCCACCGAAGGGTCCTTTGTCTACGAGCAGTACTTC | CATEGSFVYEQYF
TRBJ2-2 | - | TRBD2 | TRBV27 | TGTGCCAGCAGCTCCTCAGGACTAGCGGGGGTGACCGGGGAGCTGTTTTTT | CASSSSGLAGVTGELFF
TRBJ1-5 | - | - | TRBV12-3/TRBV12-4 | TGTGCCAGCAGTTCACAGCCGGGTCAGCCCCAGCATTTT | CASSSQPGQPQHF
TRBJ1-2 | few | - | TRBV20-1 | TGCAGTGCTGCGAATGGCTACACCTTC | CSAANGYTF
TRBJ1-1 | - | TRBD1 | TRBV6-5 | TGTGCCAGCAGTTACTCCAGCGGGACAGCGAACACTGAAGCTTTCTTT | CASSYSSGTANTEAFF
TRBJ2-7 | - | - | TRBV7-6 | TGTGCCAGCAGCCGGGGGACAGCCAATTATATAGCCTACGAGCGGTACTTC | CASSRGTANYIAYERYF
TRBJ2-7 | - | - | TRBV4-2 | TGTGCCAGCAGCCCATTAAAGGGCAGCTCCTACGAGCAGTACTTC | CASSPLKGSSYEQYF
TRBJ2-7 | - | TRBD1 | TRBV9 | TGTGCCAGCAGCGTAGATTCTTCGACAGGGACCTACGAGCAGTACTTC | CASSVDSSTGTYEQYF
TRBJ2-2 | - | TRBD1 | TRBV4-3 | TGCGCCAGCCGGGGACAGGGGAGGTACACCGGGGAGCTGTTTTTT | CASRGQGRYTGELFF
TRBJ1-2 | few | TRBD1 | TRBV12-3/TRBV12-4 | TGTGCCAGCAGTCACCGGGACAGGGGATTTGGTGGCTACACCTTC | CASSHRDRGFGGYTF
TRBJ1-5 | many | - | TRBV20-1 | TGCAGTGCTAGTATAAGGTCGGGCAATCAGCCCCAGCATTTT | CSASIRSGNQPQHF
TRBJ2-1 | - | - | TRBV10-1 | TGCGCCAGCAGGTCGGTTTCTACGAGGGATGAGCAGTTCTTC | CASRSVSTRDEQFF
TRBJ1-1 | - | - | TRBV29-1 | TGCAGCGTTGAAAGGAGGGTGAACACTGAAGCTTTCTTT | CSVERRVNTEAFF
TRBJ2-3 | - | TRBD2 | TRBV5-1 | TGCGCCAGCAGCCAGACTAGCGGGGACCCAGATACGCAGTATTTT | CASSQTSGDPDTQYF
TRBJ1-6 | - | - | TRBV27 | TGTGCCAGCAGTTTAACCCGTTTTAATTCACCCCTCCACTTT | CASSLTRFNSPLHF